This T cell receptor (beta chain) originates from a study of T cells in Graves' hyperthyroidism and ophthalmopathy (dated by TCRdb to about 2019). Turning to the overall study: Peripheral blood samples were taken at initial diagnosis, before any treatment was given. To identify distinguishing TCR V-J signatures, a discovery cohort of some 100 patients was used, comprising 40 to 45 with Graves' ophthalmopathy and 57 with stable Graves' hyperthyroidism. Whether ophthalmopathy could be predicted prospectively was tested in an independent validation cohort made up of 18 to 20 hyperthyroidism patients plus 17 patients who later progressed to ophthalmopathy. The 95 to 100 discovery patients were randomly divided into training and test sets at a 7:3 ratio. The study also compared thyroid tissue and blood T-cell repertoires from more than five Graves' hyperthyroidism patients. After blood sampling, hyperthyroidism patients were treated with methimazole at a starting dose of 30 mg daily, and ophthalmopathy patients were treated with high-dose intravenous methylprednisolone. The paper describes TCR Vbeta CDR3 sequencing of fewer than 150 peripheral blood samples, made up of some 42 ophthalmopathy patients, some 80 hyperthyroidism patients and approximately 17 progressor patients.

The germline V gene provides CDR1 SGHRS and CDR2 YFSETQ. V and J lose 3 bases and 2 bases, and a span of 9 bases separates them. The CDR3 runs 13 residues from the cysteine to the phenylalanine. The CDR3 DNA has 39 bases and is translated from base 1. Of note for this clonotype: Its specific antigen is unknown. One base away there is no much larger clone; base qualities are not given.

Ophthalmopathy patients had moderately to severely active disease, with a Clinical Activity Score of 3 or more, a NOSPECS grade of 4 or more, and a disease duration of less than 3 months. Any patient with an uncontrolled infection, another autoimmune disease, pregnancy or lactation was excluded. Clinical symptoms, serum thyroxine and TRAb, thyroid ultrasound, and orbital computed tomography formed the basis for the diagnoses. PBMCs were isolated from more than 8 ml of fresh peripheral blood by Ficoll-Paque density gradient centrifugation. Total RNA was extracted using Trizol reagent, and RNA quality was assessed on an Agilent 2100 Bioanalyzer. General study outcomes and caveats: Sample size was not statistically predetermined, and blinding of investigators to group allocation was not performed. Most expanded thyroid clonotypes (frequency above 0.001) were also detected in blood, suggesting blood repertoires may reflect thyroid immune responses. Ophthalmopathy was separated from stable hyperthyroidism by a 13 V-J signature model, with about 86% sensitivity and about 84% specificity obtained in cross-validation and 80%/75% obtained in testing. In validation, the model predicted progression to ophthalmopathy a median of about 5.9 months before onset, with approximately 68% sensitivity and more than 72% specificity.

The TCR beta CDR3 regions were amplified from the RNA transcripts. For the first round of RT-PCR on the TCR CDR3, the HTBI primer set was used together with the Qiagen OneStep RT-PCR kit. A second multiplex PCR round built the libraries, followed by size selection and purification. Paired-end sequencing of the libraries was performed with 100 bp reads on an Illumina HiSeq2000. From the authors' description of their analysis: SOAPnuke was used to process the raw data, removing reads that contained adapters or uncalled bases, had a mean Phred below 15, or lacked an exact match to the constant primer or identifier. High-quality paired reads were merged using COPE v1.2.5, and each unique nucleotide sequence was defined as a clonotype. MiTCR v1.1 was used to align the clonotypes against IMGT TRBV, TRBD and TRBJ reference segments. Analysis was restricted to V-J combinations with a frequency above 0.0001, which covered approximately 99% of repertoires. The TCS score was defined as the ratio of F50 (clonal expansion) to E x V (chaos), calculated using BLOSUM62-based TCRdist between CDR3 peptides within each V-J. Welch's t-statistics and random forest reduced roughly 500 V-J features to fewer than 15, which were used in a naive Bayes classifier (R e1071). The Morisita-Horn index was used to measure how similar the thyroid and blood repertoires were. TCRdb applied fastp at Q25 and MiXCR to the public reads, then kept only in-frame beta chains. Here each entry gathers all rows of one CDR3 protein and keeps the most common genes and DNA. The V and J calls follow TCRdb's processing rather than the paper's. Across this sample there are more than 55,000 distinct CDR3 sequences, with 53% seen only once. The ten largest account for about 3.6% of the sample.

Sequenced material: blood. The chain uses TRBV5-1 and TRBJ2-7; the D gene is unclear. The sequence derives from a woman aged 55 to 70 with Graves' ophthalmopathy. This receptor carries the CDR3 CASSSTNTYEQYF. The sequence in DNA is TGCGCCAGCAGCTCCACCAATACCTACGAGCAGTACTTC.